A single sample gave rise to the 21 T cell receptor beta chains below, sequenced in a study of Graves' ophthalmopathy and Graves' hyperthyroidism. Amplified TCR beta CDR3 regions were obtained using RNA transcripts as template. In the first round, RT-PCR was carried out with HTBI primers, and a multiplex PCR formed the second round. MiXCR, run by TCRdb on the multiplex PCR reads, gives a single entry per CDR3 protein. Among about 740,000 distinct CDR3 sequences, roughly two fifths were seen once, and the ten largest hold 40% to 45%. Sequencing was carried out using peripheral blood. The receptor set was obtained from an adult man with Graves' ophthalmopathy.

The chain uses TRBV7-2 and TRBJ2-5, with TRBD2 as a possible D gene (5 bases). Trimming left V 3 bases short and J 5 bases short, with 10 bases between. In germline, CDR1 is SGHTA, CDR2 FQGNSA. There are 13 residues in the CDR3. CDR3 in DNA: TGTACCAGCAGCTTGGGCGGGCGGGAGACCCAGTACTTC. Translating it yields CTSSLGGRETQYF.

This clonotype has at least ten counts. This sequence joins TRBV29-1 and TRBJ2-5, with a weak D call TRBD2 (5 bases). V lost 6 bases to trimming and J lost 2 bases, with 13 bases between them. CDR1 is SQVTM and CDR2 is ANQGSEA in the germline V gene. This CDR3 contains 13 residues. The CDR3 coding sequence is TGCAGCGTACTACAGCGGCAGCAAGAGACCCAGTACTTC. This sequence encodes CSVLQRQQETQYF.

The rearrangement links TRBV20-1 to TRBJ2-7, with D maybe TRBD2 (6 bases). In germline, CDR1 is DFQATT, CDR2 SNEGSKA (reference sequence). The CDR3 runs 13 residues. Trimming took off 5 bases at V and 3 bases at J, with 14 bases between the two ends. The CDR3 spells CSAGGVSFYEQYF. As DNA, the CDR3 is TGCAGTGCTGGAGGGGTCAGCTTCTACGAGCAGTACTTC.

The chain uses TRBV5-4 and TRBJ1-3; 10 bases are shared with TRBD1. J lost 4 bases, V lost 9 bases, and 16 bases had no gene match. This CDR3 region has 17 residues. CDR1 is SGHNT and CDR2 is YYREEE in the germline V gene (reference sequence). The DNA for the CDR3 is TGTGCCATCACTTCACGAGGGACAGGGGAAAGAGGAAACACCATATATTTT. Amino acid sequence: CAITSRGTGERGNTIYF.

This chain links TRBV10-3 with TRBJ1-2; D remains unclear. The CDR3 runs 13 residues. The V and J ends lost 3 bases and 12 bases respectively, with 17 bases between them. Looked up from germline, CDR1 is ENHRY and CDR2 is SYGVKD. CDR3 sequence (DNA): TGTGCCATCAGTGAAAGACTAGCGGGAGGCAACACCTTC. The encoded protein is CAISERLAGGNTF.

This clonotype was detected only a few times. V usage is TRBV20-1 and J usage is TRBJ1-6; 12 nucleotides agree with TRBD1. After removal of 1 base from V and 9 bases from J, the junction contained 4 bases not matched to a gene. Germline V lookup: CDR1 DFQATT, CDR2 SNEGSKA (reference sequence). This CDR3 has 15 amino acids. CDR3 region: CSARGAGQGASPLHF. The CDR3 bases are TGCAGTGCTAGAGGAGCGGGACAGGGGGCTTCACCCCTCCACTTT.

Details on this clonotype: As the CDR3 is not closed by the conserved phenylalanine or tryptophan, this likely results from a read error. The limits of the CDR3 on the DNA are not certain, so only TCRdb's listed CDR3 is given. The CDR3 reads CATSRAASL. The chain couples TRBV15 to TRBJ1-4. Germline-derived CDR1 and CDR2 are LNHNV and YYDKDF (reference sequence). The CDR3 spans 9 amino acids, including both terminal residues.

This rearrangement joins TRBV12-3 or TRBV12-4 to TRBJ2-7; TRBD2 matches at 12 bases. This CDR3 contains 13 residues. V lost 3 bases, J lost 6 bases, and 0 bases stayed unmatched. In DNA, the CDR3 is TGTGCCAGCAGTTTGACTAGCGGGAGCGAGCAGTACTTC. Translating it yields CASSLTSGSEQYF.

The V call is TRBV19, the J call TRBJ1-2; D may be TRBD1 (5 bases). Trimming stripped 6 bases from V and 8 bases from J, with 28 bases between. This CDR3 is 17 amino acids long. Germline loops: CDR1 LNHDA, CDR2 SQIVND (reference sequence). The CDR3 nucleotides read TGTGCCAGTAGGACCCTCGAGACGGGACTTGTAACGGGGGGCTACACCTTC. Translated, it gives CASRTLETGLVTGGYTF.

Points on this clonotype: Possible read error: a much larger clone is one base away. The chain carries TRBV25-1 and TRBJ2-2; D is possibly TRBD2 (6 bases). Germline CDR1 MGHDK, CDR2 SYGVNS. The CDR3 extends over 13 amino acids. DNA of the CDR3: TGCGCCAGCGGAGCTAGCGACACCGGGGAGCTGTTTTTT. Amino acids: CASGASDTGELFF.

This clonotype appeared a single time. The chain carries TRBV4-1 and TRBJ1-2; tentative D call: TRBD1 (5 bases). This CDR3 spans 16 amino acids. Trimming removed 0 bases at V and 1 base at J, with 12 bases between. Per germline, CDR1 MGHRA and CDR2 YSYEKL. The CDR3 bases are TGCGCCAGCAGCCAAGATCAGCGGGGCCTTAACTATGGCTACACCTTC. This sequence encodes CASSQDQRGLNYGYTF.

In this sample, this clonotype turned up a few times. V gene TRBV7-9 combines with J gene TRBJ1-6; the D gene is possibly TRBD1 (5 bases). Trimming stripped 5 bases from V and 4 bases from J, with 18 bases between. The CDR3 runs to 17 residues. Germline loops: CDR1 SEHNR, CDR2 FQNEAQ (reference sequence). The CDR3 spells CASSQAGTDAYNSPLHF. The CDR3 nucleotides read TGTGCCAGCAGCCAAGCCGGGACTGACGCTTATAATTCACCCCTCCACTTT.

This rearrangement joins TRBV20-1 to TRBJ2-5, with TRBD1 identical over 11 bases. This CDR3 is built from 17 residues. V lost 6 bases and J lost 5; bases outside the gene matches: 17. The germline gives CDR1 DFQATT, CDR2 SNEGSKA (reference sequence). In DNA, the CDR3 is TGCAGTGCCTCTGGACAGGGGGCGATATCCGGTAGGGAGACCCAGTACTTC. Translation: CSASGQGAISGRETQYF.

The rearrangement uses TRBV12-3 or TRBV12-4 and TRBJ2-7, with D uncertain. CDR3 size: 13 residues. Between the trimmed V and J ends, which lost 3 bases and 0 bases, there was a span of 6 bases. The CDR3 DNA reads TGTGCCAGCAGTTTTCACGGCTCCTACGAGCAGTACTTC. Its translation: CASSFHGSYEQYF.

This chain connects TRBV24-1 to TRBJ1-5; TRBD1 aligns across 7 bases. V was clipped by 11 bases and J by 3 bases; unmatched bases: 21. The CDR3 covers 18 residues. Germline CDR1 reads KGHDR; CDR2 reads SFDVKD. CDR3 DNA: TGTGCCAGCTCACCAACCTTCAGACAGGGCTCGATCAATCAGCCCCAGCATTTT. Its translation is CASSPTFRQGSINQPQHF.

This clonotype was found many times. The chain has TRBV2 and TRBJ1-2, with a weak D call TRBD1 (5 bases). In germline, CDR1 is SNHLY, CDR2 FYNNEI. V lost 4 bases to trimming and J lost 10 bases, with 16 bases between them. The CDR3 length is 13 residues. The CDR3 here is CASSGGPWRDYTF. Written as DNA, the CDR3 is TGTGCCAGCAGTGGGGGACCATGGCGAGACTACACCTTC.

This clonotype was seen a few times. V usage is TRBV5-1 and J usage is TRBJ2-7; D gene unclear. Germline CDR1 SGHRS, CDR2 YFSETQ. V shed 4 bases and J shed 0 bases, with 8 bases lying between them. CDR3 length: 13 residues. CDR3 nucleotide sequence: TGCGCCAGCAGCCTACTGGCCTCCTACGAGCAGTACTTC. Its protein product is CASSLLASYEQYF.

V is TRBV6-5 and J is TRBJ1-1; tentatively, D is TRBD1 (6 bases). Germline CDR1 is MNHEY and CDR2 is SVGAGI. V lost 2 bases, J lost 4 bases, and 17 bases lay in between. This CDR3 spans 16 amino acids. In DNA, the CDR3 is TGTGCCAGCAGTTACGATCGGGACACTTCCTCCACTGAAGCTTTCTTT. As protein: CASSYDRDTSSTEAFF.

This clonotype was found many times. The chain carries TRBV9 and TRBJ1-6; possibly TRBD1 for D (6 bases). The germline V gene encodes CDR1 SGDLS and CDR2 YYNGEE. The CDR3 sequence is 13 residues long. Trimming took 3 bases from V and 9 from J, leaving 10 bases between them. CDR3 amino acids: CASSARGRSPLHF. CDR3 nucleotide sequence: TGTGCCAGCAGCGCCAGGGGTCGTTCACCCCTCCACTTT.

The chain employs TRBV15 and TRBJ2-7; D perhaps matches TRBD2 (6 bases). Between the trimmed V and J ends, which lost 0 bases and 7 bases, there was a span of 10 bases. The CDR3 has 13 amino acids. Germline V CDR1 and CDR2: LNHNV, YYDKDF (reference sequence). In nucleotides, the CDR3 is TGTGCCACCAGCAGAGATACGGCGGGGGAGCAGTACTTC. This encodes CATSRDTAGEQYF.

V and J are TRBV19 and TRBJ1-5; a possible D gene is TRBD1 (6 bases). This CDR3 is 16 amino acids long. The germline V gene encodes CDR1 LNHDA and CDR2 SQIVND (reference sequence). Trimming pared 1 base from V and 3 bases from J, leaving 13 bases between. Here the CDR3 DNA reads TGTGCCAGTAGTATAGTTTCAGGGGACATCAATCAGCCCCAGCATTTT. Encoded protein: CASSIVSGDINQPQHF.